Listed below are T cell receptor beta chains from one sample, sequenced in a study of cytomegalovirus exposure and HLA in healthy donors. The assay was immunoSEQ multiplex PCR, and TCRdb's table has in-frame clones only and misses some. This table has roughly 56,000 clones, over 75% appearing once. Source material: PBMCs. These receptors were taken from a young woman in good health and CMV-seronegative. The CDR3 runs from the conserved cysteine through the conserved F or W. A D gene is named only where the DNA matches it firmly. Clone size, where shown, is once, few, many, or a class for clones that have expanded.

d_gene,abundance,j_gene,v_gene,CDR3aa,CDR3nt
-,-,TRBJ2-6,TRBV28,CASHRSSGANVLTF,TGTGCCAGCCACCGGAGCTCTGGGGCCAACGTCCTGACTTTC
-,-,TRBJ2-7,TRBV6-6,CANTRGPGAYEQYF,TGTGCCAACACACGCGGCCCGGGGGCCTACGAGCAGTACTTC
-,-,TRBJ2-7,TRBV27,CASSRSLMPSSYEQYF,TGTGCCAGCAGTCGCTCCCTAATGCCGAGCTCCTACGAGCAGTACTTC
-,-,TRBJ2-1,TRBV6-5,CATELRGEQFF,TGTGCCACTGAGCTTCGGGGTGAGCAGTTCTTC
-,-,TRBJ2-2,TRBV19,CASSMRGGNTGELFF,TGTGCCAGTAGTATGAGAGGGGGGAACACCGGGGAGCTGTTTTTT
-,-,TRBJ1-4,TRBV28,CASSLGQSNEKLFF,TGTGCCAGCAGTTTGGGGCAGTCAAATGAAAAACTGTTTTTT
TRBD1,-,TRBJ1-2,TRBV28,CASSLSGTGVGYTF,TGTGCCAGCAGCCTGTCCGGGACAGGGGTTGGCTACACCTTC
TRBD2,-,TRBJ2-1,TRBV28,CASSLSLGGNEQFF,TGTGCCAGCAGTTTATCTCTGGGGGGGAATGAGCAGTTCTTC
TRBD1,-,TRBJ2-1,TRBV7-9,CASTNGDRGEIEQFF,TGTGCCAGCACCAACGGGGACAGGGGAGAGATTGAGCAGTTCTTC
-,once,TRBJ2-2,TRBV7-2,CASSLDSGWDTGELFF,TGTGCCAGCAGCTTAGATTCAGGATGGGACACCGGGGAGCTGTTTTTT
-,-,TRBJ2-7,TRBV20-1,CSAESAYEQYF,TGCAGTGCCGAGTCCGCCTACGAGCAGTACTTC
-,-,TRBJ2-7,TRBV5-1,CASSLDEGLSYEQYF,TGCGCCAGCAGCTTGGATGAGGGCCTCTCCTACGAGCAGTACTTC
-,-,TRBJ1-1,TRBV6-1,CASSDQVRWNTEAFF,TGTGCCAGCAGTGACCAGGTCAGGTGGAACACTGAAGCTTTCTTT
TRBD1,-,TRBJ1-3,TRBV10-3,CATRVAGGSGNTIYF,TGTGCCACCCGAGTGGCAGGGGGCTCTGGAAACACCATATATTTT
TRBD1,-,TRBJ2-2,TRBV5-4,CASSPGQGSNTGELFF,TGTGCCAGCAGCCCGGGACAGGGGAGTAACACCGGGGAGCTGTTTTTT
TRBD1,-,TRBJ1-1,TRBV15,CATSREPITTGGDTEAFF,TGTGCCACCAGTAGAGAACCAATAACCACAGGGGGTGACACTGAAGCTTTCTTT
-,-,TRBJ2-2,TRBV6-1,CASSEGAGATGELFF,TGTGCCAGCAGTGAAGGCGCAGGGGCCACCGGGGAGCTGTTTTTT
TRBD1,-,TRBJ1-2,TRBV9,CASSADDRGHYGYTF,TGTGCCAGCAGCGCTGATGACAGGGGGCACTATGGCTACACCTTC
TRBD1,-,TRBJ2-1,TRBV7-9,CASSLGSGGRREFF,TGTGCCAGCAGCTTAGGGTCAGGGGGCCGCCGGGAGTTCTTC
-,-,TRBJ2-5,TRBV18,CASSPDGRETQYF,TGTGCCAGCTCACCGGACGGGAGAGAGACCCAGTACTTC
-,-,TRBJ1-2,TRBV7-9,CASSLEISNYGYTF,TGTGCCAGCAGCTTAGAGATCAGTAACTATGGCTACACCTTC
-,-,TRBJ2-2,TRBV7-9,CAGGDRQTTGELFF,TGTGCCGGGGGGGACAGGCAAACCACCGGGGAGCTGTTTTTT
-,-,TRBJ1-2,TRBV6-4,CASKPAGDGSDGYTF,TGTGCCAGCAAACCCGCAGGGGACGGCTCCGATGGCTACACCTTC
-,-,TRBJ2-7,TRBV19,CASSHKSWSSYEQYF,TGTGCCAGTAGCCATAAGTCCTGGAGCTCCTACGAGCAGTACTTC
-,-,TRBJ2-7,TRBV18,CASSPSTSEQYF,TGTGCCAGCTCACCTTCAACTTCCGAGCAGTACTTC
TRBD2,-,TRBJ2-1,TRBV18,CASSPPASGPSYNEQFF,TGTGCCAGCTCACCACCAGCTAGCGGGCCCTCCTACAATGAGCAGTTCTTC
-,-,TRBJ2-7,TRBV12-5,CASGLGHLSYEQYF,TGTGCTAGTGGTTTGGGACACCTCTCCTACGAGCAGTACTTC
TRBD2,-,TRBJ2-1,TRBV11-3,CASSPGGSGRNEQFF,TGTGCCAGCAGCCCTGGGGGTAGCGGGAGGAATGAGCAGTTCTTC
TRBD1,-,TRBJ1-2,TRBV10-3,CAISPGQGLYGYTF,TGTGCCATCAGCCCGGGACAGGGCCTCTATGGCTACACCTTC
-,-,TRBJ1-5,TRBV4-2,CASSQDIQGSQPQHF,TGTGCCAGCAGCCAAGATATACAGGGATCCCAGCCCCAGCATTTT
-,-,TRBJ1-4,TRBV6-5,CASSYGGRLSEKLFF,TGTGCCAGCAGTTACGGCGGCCGCCTCAGTGAAAAACTGTTTTTT
-,once,TRBJ1-2,TRBV5-6,CASSPGDYGYTF,TGTGCCAGCTCCCCGGGGGACTATGGCTACACCTTC
TRBD2,-,TRBJ2-4,TRBV7-8,CASSPLSGTSGRANKNIQYF,TGTGCCAGCAGCCCCCTCTCCGGGACTAGCGGGAGGGCCAACAAAAACATTCAGTACTTC
-,-,TRBJ2-2,TRBV7-2,CASSLGPRSRKSGELFF,TGTGCCAGCAGCTTAGGCCCCCGGAGCAGAAAGTCCGGGGAGCTGTTTTTT
TRBD1,-,TRBJ1-4,TRBV11-2,CASSFTGGEKLFF,TGTGCCAGCAGCTTTACAGGGGGGGAAAAACTGTTTTTT
-,-,TRBJ2-4,TRBV5-1,CASRQDSLAKNIQYF,TGCGCCAGCAGGCAGGACAGCTTAGCCAAAAACATTCAGTACTTC
TRBD2,-,TRBJ2-1,TRBV5-4,CASSLELAGGGYNEQFF,TGTGCCAGCAGCTTGGAGCTAGCGGGAGGCGGGTACAATGAGCAGTTCTTC
-,-,TRBJ2-7,TRBV28,CASSLSGVYEQYF,TGTGCCAGCAGTTTATCCGGGGTCTACGAGCAGTACTTC
TRBD2,-,TRBJ2-5,TRBV6-1,CASSEGNLAGVGETQYF,TGTGCCAGCAGTGAAGGAAATCTAGCGGGAGTGGGAGAGACCCAGTACTTC
-,-,TRBJ1-2,TRBV28,CASSQGYGYTF,TGTGCCAGCAGCCAGGGGTATGGCTACACCTTC
-,-,TRBJ2-2,TRBV19,CATKQGGAGELFF,TGTGCTACCAAACAGGGTGGGGCCGGGGAGCTGTTTTTT
-,-,TRBJ1-1,TRBV25-1,CASSDGVKAFF,TGTGCCAGCAGTGACGGAGTAAAAGCTTTCTTT
-,-,TRBJ2-5,TRBV6-1,CASLSPEETQYF,TGTGCCAGTTTGTCACCGGAAGAGACCCAGTACTTC
TRBD2,-,TRBJ2-7,TRBV2,CASSEAGGGNPYEQYF,TGTGCCAGCAGTGAAGCGGGGGGAGGGAACCCCTACGAGCAGTACTTC
TRBD1,-,TRBJ1-1,TRBV29-1,CSVDAGQVTTEAFF,TGCAGCGTCGATGCCGGACAGGTCACGACTGAAGCTTTCTTT
TRBD1,few,TRBJ2-7,TRBV7-9,CASSLAMAGGYEQYF,TGTGCCAGCAGCTTAGCGATGGCAGGGGGCTACGAGCAGTACTTC